This T cell receptor beta chain was captured in a study of blood T cells in healthy people across ages. Study-level findings and limits: TCR beta diversity was tightly associated with the proportion of naive T cells. Among T cells, TCR beta diversity per million cells dropped roughly linearly as age rose. Without sorted subsets, naive and antigen-experienced compartments could not be conclusively compared.

Combining a sample-barcoded 5' primer with a J-beta primer mix, a second PCR ran for about 7 to 12 cycles. Every sample gave at least 2.5 million paired-end reads containing CDR3. One entry per CDR3 protein, called by TCRdb with MiXCR from the 5' RACE reads. The table includes approximately 900,000 distinct CDR3 sequences, roughly 48% detected once. Germline V gene lookup returns CDR1 SGHAT and CDR2 FQNNGV. V was clipped by 5 bases and J by 1 base, with 15 bases between them. The length of the CDR3 is 15 residues. Worth noting for this clonotype: The antigen is unknown.

The sequenced material came from blood. This chain links TRBV11-2 with TRBJ2-7; the D gene is possibly TRBD2 (6 bases). The sequence was collected from a man aged 30-40 years in good health. CDR3 nucleotide sequence: TGTGCCAGCAGCCGGCTTAGGGACTCATCCTACGAGCAGTACTTC. Translation gives CASSRLRDSSYEQYF.